Listed below are T cell receptor beta chains from one sample, sequenced in a study of blood T cell repertoires in COVID-19. Sequencing used immunoSEQ multiplex PCR; TCRdb keeps in-frame clones, though not all of them. The table has around 130,000 clones, around 82% seen once. The sequencing sample was made of peripheral blood. The receptors come from a human donor in a cohort sampled during active COVID-19. Each CDR3 is given with its conserved first and last residue. D genes are given only for firm matches. The listing skips clone size in some rows; elsewhere it reads once, few, many or a size class.

j_call: TRBJ1-1; d_call: NA; clone_size: NA; v_call: TRBV29-1; cdr3_aa: CSVDVRTEAFF; cdr3_nt: TGCAGCGTTGACGTCCGGACTGAAGCTTTCTTT
j_call: TRBJ1-6; d_call: TRBD1; clone_size: NA; v_call: TRBV5-6; cdr3_aa: CASSFVGGQGAGSPLHF; cdr3_nt: TGTGCCAGCAGCTTCGTAGGCGGACAGGGGGCTGGTTCACCCCTCCACTTT
j_call: TRBJ1-1; d_call: NA; clone_size: NA; v_call: TRBV28; cdr3_aa: CASSGQPNTEAFF; cdr3_nt: TGTGCCAGCAGCGGACAGCCGAACACTGAAGCTTTCTTT
j_call: TRBJ1-1; d_call: NA; clone_size: NA; v_call: TRBV7-7; cdr3_aa: CASSLVLGRAPAGNTEAFF; cdr3_nt: TGTGCTAGCAGCTTAGTATTAGGCAGGGCCCCAGCAGGAAACACTGAAGCTTTCTTT
j_call: TRBJ2-2; d_call: TRBD1; clone_size: NA; v_call: TRBV5-1; cdr3_aa: CASSLDRGLVTGELFF; cdr3_nt: TGCGCCAGCAGCTTGGACAGGGGGCTCGTTACCGGGGAGCTGTTTTTT
j_call: TRBJ2-2; d_call: NA; clone_size: NA; v_call: TRBV5-8; cdr3_aa: CASSQWSSGELFF; cdr3_nt: TGTGCCAGCAGCCAGTGGAGCTCCGGGGAGCTGTTTTTT
j_call: TRBJ2-7; d_call: TRBD2; clone_size: NA; v_call: TRBV12-3/TRBV12-4; cdr3_aa: CASSTSGGYEQYF; cdr3_nt: TGTGCCAGCAGCACTAGCGGGGGCTACGAGCAGTACTTC
j_call: TRBJ2-7; d_call: TRBD1; clone_size: NA; v_call: TRBV28; cdr3_aa: CASSYLQGAGEQYF; cdr3_nt: TGTGCCAGCAGCTACCTACAGGGGGCAGGAGAGCAGTACTTC
j_call: TRBJ2-7; d_call: TRBD1; clone_size: NA; v_call: TRBV2; cdr3_aa: CASSEGGTGYHEQYF; cdr3_nt: TGTGCCAGCAGTGAGGGGGGGACAGGGTACCACGAGCAGTACTTC
j_call: TRBJ2-4; d_call: TRBD2; clone_size: NA; v_call: TRBV28; cdr3_aa: CASTGGIVAKNIQYF; cdr3_nt: TGTGCCAGCACGGGGGGGATCGTAGCCAAAAACATTCAGTACTTC
j_call: TRBJ1-6; d_call: TRBD1; clone_size: few; v_call: TRBV18; cdr3_aa: CASSPRDRENSPLHF; cdr3_nt: TGTGCCAGCTCACCGCGGGACAGGGAAAATTCACCCCTCCACTTT
j_call: TRBJ2-1; d_call: TRBD2; clone_size: NA; v_call: TRBV7-2; cdr3_aa: CASSDPGTSGYNEQFF; cdr3_nt: TGTGCCAGCAGCGACCCCGGGACTAGCGGCTACAATGAGCAGTTCTTC
j_call: TRBJ2-3; d_call: NA; clone_size: few; v_call: TRBV18; cdr3_aa: CASSPYGSGTDTQYF; cdr3_nt: TGTGCCAGCTCACCATACGGGAGCGGCACAGATACGCAGTATTTT
j_call: TRBJ1-4; d_call: TRBD1; clone_size: few; v_call: TRBV7-9; cdr3_aa: CASSVGTGNEKLFF; cdr3_nt: TGTGCCAGCAGCGTCGGGACAGGGAATGAAAAACTGTTTTTT
j_call: TRBJ1-4; d_call: NA; clone_size: NA; v_call: TRBV4-1; cdr3_aa: CASSSHGITNEKLFF; cdr3_nt: TGCGCCAGCAGTTCCCACGGGATTACTAATGAAAAACTGTTTTTT
j_call: TRBJ1-6; d_call: TRBD1; clone_size: NA; v_call: TRBV19; cdr3_aa: CASSAGTVYNSPLHF; cdr3_nt: TGTGCCAGTAGTGCGGGGACAGTTTATAATTCACCCCTCCACTTT
j_call: TRBJ2-7; d_call: TRBD1; clone_size: NA; v_call: TRBV7-7; cdr3_aa: CASSQDRGPSYEQYF; cdr3_nt: TGTGCTAGCAGCCAGGACAGGGGACCCTCCTACGAGCAGTACTTC
j_call: TRBJ2-3; d_call: TRBD1; clone_size: NA; v_call: TRBV18; cdr3_aa: CASSPPGQGTYTQYF; cdr3_nt: TGTGCCAGCTCACCACCGGGACAGGGCACATATACGCAGTATTTT
j_call: TRBJ2-5; d_call: TRBD2; clone_size: NA; v_call: TRBV6-5; cdr3_aa: CASSYGLRGGVETQYF; cdr3_nt: TGTGCCAGCAGTTACGGCTTGCGGGGGGGTGTGGAGACCCAGTACTTC
j_call: TRBJ2-2; d_call: TRBD2; clone_size: NA; v_call: TRBV7-9; cdr3_aa: CASSAFILAGGRVSGELFF; cdr3_nt: TGTGCCAGCAGCGCATTCATACTAGCGGGGGGACGAGTCAGCGGGGAGCTGTTTTTT
j_call: TRBJ2-1; d_call: TRBD1; clone_size: NA; v_call: TRBV28; cdr3_aa: CASGTGGAAYNEQFF; cdr3_nt: TGTGCCAGCGGGACAGGGGGCGCTGCCTACAATGAGCAGTTCTTC
j_call: TRBJ2-3; d_call: TRBD1; clone_size: NA; v_call: TRBV4-1; cdr3_aa: CASSENRDRGHTQYF; cdr3_nt: TGCGCCAGCAGCGAGAACCGGGACAGGGGTCATACGCAGTATTTT
j_call: TRBJ2-3; d_call: TRBD1; clone_size: NA; v_call: TRBV24-1; cdr3_aa: CATSDLLQGAGEDTQYF; cdr3_nt: TGTGCCACCAGTGATTTACTTCAGGGGGCAGGGGAAGATACGCAGTATTTT
j_call: TRBJ2-7; d_call: NA; clone_size: NA; v_call: TRBV7-2; cdr3_aa: CASSADNLPEQYF; cdr3_nt: TGTGCCAGCAGCGCGGACAACCTCCCTGAGCAGTACTTC
j_call: TRBJ2-1; d_call: TRBD2; clone_size: NA; v_call: TRBV2; cdr3_aa: CARSARLASNEQFF; cdr3_nt: TGTGCCAGATCGGCAAGACTAGCAAGCAATGAGCAGTTCTTC
j_call: TRBJ1-2; d_call: NA; clone_size: few; v_call: TRBV7-9; cdr3_aa: CASSLAEDSIYGYTF; cdr3_nt: TGTGCCAGCAGCTTAGCGGAAGACAGCATCTATGGCTACACCTTC